One and the same sample provided the 16 T cell receptor beta chains below, sequenced in a study of patients and donors after allogeneic stem cell transplantation. TCRdb re-derived calls from the RT-PCR reads in MiXCR, one entry per CDR3 protein. The repertoire has 150,000 to 250,000 distinct CDR3 sequences, around two fifths of them found once; the top ten carry approximately 30%. Specimen: blood, either unsorted or a sorted T cell fraction (not recorded which). Every receptor here comes from a human donor who was either an allogeneic HSCT recipient or a stem cell or donor lymphocyte infusion donor (not recorded which). It is not recorded whose cells these are; they may come from a transplant donor.

The V gene is TRBV28, the J gene TRBJ2-7, with 7 positions matching TRBD2. The V and J ends lost 7 bases and 5 bases, in that order; junction bases with no gene match: 8. The CDR3 is 13 residues long. CDR1 and CDR2 from the germline V gene are MDHEN and SYDVKM. The CDR3, as DNA: TGTGCCAGCACCGGCGGGAGAAGCAACGAGCAGTACTTC. Its translation is CASTGGRSNEQYF.

The rearrangement links TRBV4-2 to TRBJ2-1; 9 bases map to TRBD2. V lost 1 base and J lost 7; bases outside the gene matches: 11. CDR3 length equals 17 residues. Germline V gene lookup returns CDR1 LGHNA and CDR2 YNFKEQ. This chain's CDR3 is CASSQGPGTSLRNEQFF. The CDR3 DNA reads TGTGCCAGCAGCCAAGGTCCCGGGACTAGCCTTCGAAATGAGCAGTTCTTC.

As regards this clonotype: Because the CDR3's place on the DNA is in doubt, the DNA is left out and the CDR3 is given as listed by TCRdb. J is TRBJ2-7 and V is TRBV28; the table gives TRBD2 as D, unverified against the DNA. The CDR3 adds up to 18 amino acids, both ends counted. CDR1 is MDHEN, CDR2 SYDVKM, per germline. This chain's CDR3 is CASSTSGLAGGFYYEQYF.

The chain uses TRBV6-2 or TRBV6-3 and TRBJ1-4; D is ambiguous. This CDR3 has 14 amino acids. V was trimmed by 7 bases and J by 0 bases, leaving 9 bases between them. Germline V gives CDR1 MNHEY, CDR2 SVGEGT. The CDR3 region has the DNA TGTGCCAGCAATACCTCGCCAACTAATGAAAAACTGTTTTTT. This codes for CASNTSPTNEKLFF.

This clonotype was detected only a few times. V and J are TRBV29-1 and TRBJ2-5; D is possibly TRBD1 (6 bases). Germline V gene data show CDR1 as SQVTM and CDR2 as ANQGSEA. The CDR3 loop spans 14 amino acids. Trimming cost V 5 bases and J 5 bases, with 18 bases left between them. CDR3 sequence (DNA): TGCAGCGTTTTATCGCAGGGGAGCAGGGAGACCCAGTACTTC. Translated, it gives CSVLSQGSRETQYF.

This rearrangement joins TRBV12-3 or TRBV12-4 to TRBJ2-2; TRBD2 matches at 9 bases. The length of the CDR3 is 17 residues. The trim removed 1 base at V and 0 bases at J, leaving 3 bases unmatched. In nucleotides, the CDR3 is TGTGCCAGCAGTTTAGGCCTAGCGGGGTCGAACACCGGGGAGCTGTTTTTT. This codes for CASSLGLAGSNTGELFF.

The chain recombines TRBV19 with TRBJ1-1; 8 bases are shared with TRBD1. The J segment lost 7 bases and the V segment lost 6 bases, leaving 13 bases of the junction unmatched. The CDR3 length is 15 residues. The V gene's germline CDR1 is LNHDA and CDR2 SQIVND (reference sequence). This CDR3 reads CASRNRRTGFNEAFF. As DNA, the CDR3 is TGTGCCAGTAGAAACAGGCGGACAGGGTTTAATGAAGCTTTCTTT.

This clonotype was observed a few times. The CDR3 here is CASSGGARGGNSPLHF. CDR3 bases: TGTGCCAGCAGTGGGGGGGCACGGGGAGGGAATTCACCCCTCCACTTT. The chain links TRBV12-3 or TRBV12-4 to TRBJ1-6; perhaps TRBD1 as D (6 bases). The CDR3 spans 16 residues. V shed 5 bases and J shed 7 bases, with 18 bases lying between them.

The chain employs TRBV3-1 and TRBJ1-5; 9 bases agree with TRBD1. The J segment lost 5 bases and the V segment lost 3 bases, leaving 5 bases of the junction unmatched. Germline-derived CDR1 and CDR2 are LGHDT and YNNKEL (reference sequence). CDR3 size: 15 residues. The CDR3 protein is CASSHGTGSYQPQHF. CDR3 nucleotide sequence: TGTGCCAGCAGCCATGGGACAGGGTCTTATCAGCCCCAGCATTTT.

The rearrangement links TRBV24-1 to TRBJ2-3; D might be TRBD1 or TRBD2, each matching 5 bases. CDR1 and CDR2 (germline): KGHDR, SFDVKD. The CDR3 is made up of 16 amino acids. V lost 2 bases and J lost 4, with 15 bases in between. The CDR3 reads CATSDSGAEYPDTQYF. The CDR3 DNA reads as TGTGCCACCAGTGATTCCGGGGCGGAATACCCAGATACGCAGTATTTT.

This clonotype was counted only a few times. The chain joins TRBV12-3 or TRBV12-4 to TRBJ2-5, with a tentative D call TRBD1 (5 bases). With 3 bases removed from V and 5 bases from J, the gap between germline ends came to 10 bases. This CDR3 comprises 13 residues. CDR3 loop: CASSLQGWETQYF. For the CDR3, the DNA is TGTGCCAGCAGTTTGCAGGGATGGGAGACCCAGTACTTC.

V gene TRBV7-3 combines with J gene TRBJ2-1; 10 nucleotides agree with TRBD2. CDR1 is SGHTA and CDR2 is FQGTGA in the germline V gene. This CDR3 is built from 16 residues. Losses at the gene ends were 5 bases for V and 7 bases for J; bases not matched to a gene: 11. The DNA of the CDR3 is TGTGCCAGCAGCCTGAATAGCGGGAGGAACGAAAATGAGCAGTTCTTC. Protein sequence: CASSLNSGRNENEQFF.

This clonotype has only a few counts. This chain uses TRBV29-1 with TRBJ1-1; possible D gene TRBD1, 6 bases. Germline V CDR1 and CDR2: SQVTM, ANQGSEA. This CDR3 has 12 amino acids. V was trimmed by 8 bases and J by 4 bases, leaving 14 bases between them. CDR3: CSYNPRGTEAFF. For the CDR3, the DNA is TGCAGCTATAACCCCAGGGGCACTGAAGCTTTCTTT.

This clonotype was detected a few times. This chain connects TRBV12-3 or TRBV12-4 to TRBJ1-2, with TRBD1 identical over 9 bases. Unmatched junction bases numbered 7, after V lost 2 bases and J lost 6 bases. This CDR3 comprises 15 residues. Here the CDR3 reads CASSLFGQGNDGYTF. The DNA for the CDR3 is TGTGCCAGCAGTTTATTTGGACAGGGGAACGATGGCTACACCTTC.

This chain joins TRBV29-1 and TRBJ2-7, with 11 bases aligning to TRBD2. This CDR3 is built from 14 residues. J gave up 11 bases and V 0 bases, and 9 bases lay outside the gene matches. CDR1 and CDR2 (germline): SQVTM, ANQGSEA. The CDR3 region is CSVEDQTSGAGEYF. The CDR3 bases are TGCAGCGTTGAAGATCAGACTAGCGGGGCCGGGGAGTACTTC.

The chain couples TRBV9 to TRBJ2-7; D is perhaps TRBD1 (5 bases). There are 11 residues in the CDR3. Between the trimmed V and J ends, which lost 4 bases and 6 bases, there was a span of 8 bases. The germline CDR1 and CDR2 sequences are SGDLS and YYNGEE. CDR3 sequence: CASSQGTEQYF. The CDR3 DNA reads as TGTGCCAGCAGCCAGGGTACCGAGCAGTACTTC.